This TCR beta chain was profiled in a study of T cell responses to AZD1222 COVID-19 vaccine (dated by TCRdb to the early 2020s). Looking at the study overall: Because spike-specific TCR depth and breadth did not differ between the two schedules, AZD1222 recipients who got a second dose at roughly 4 weeks were pooled with those who got a second dose at roughly 12 weeks. TCR sequencing covered over 230 trial participants: around 210 given two doses of AZD1222 and 26 given two doses of MenACWY control vaccine. Trial participants were enrolled by age into subgroups of 18-55, 56-69 and 70-plus years, and around 150, 29 and 61 TCR-sequenced participants, respectively, were included in these subgroups.

Relative to germline, V is missing 7 bases and J is missing 5 bases, with 13 bases of the junction outside any gene match. The CDR3 has 15 amino acids, counting the end cysteine and phenylalanine. Only the CDR3 portion is preserved as DNA: 45 bases, with reading frame beginning at the first base. CDR1 MDHEN and CDR2 SYDVKM are derived from the germline V gene. The CDR3 regions of human TCRbeta chains were analyzed by immunosequencing. For the original study's pipeline: TCRs in the repertoires were compared against a reference library of SARS-CoV-2-specific TCRs that had been generated with the MIRA antigen-specificity platform. Breadth was defined as the fraction of unique TCRs that were SARS-CoV-2-associated, and depth was defined as the fraction of total T cells that were SARS-CoV-2-associated. Using the MIRA data, each spike-specific TCR was assigned both to the spike region to which the TCR was reactive and to a CD4 or CD8 class. Log10-transformed breadth and depth values were compared by one-way ANOVA with Sidak's multiple comparisons tests. The source is immuneACCESS, and TCRdb retained only in-frame sequences with V and J called. Part of the clones is not carried over; for the studies checked, unresolved V genes explain less than half of this, and the remainder is unexplained. V and J calls and clone size come straight from that table; D and trimming were deduced from the DNA. For this sample there are 80,000 to 100,000 clones; 65% to 90% appear just once. In total, the top ten clones hold 6.3% of the sample.

Taken with the paper, the label for time point translates to: baseline before first vaccination. Vaccinee samples were obtained from the UK trials COV001 and COV002, which included a single-blind randomized controlled phase 2/3 trial of AZD1222 (ChAdOx1 nCoV-19) in healthy adults. For TCRbeta chain sequencing, PBMC samples were collected from trial participants at day 0 and at day 28 after the second dose. With respect to this clone: Its target antigen remains unknown. Base qualities were left out, and no much larger clone turns up one base away.

Results the study describes overall, beyond this receptor: Participants were mostly white British and included more females than males, and it was suggested by the authors that clonal diversity may have been underestimated. In the small 56-69-year group, the increase in depth fell short of significance, most likely because of low power. Reportedly, close to half of the unique spike-specific TCRs recognized epitopes lying outside the regions that are mutated in the B.1.351 and B.1.1.7 variants. A significant rise in spike-specific TCR breadth and depth was observed after two AZD1222 doses relative to day 0 and relative to MenACWY recipients. Because no samples from the day 14 peak response were available, repertoires could be characterized only after the peak T cell response. Conclusions about previously exposed vaccinees are limited because only a handful of AZD1222 recipients were SARS-CoV-2 seropositive at baseline. CD4 TCRs associated with the vaccine covered the entire spike protein, and the dominant responses were in regions 160-218 and 743-854.

The source material was peripheral blood, sampled on day 0 of AZD1222 vaccination. The clonotype was recovered from an adult in good health. This chain is built from TRBV28 and TRBJ1-2, and 7 junctional nucleotides match TRBD1. In nucleotides, the sequence is TGTGCCAGCACGATTGGGCAGGGGGTAATGTATGGCTACACCTTC. Protein translation: CASTIGQGVMYGYTF.